The rows below give T cell receptor beta chains drawn from one sample of a study of cytomegalovirus exposure and HLA in healthy donors. Sequencing used immunoSEQ multiplex PCR; TCRdb keeps in-frame clones, though not all of them. The sample lists under 110,000 clones, 65% to 80% occurring once. Sequencing was done on a sample of PBMCs. The source is a man aged 45 to 65 in good health and CMV-seronegative. The CDR3 runs from the conserved cysteine through the conserved F or W. A D gene is named only where the DNA matches it firmly. Size tells how often a clone was seen (once, few, many) or the class of an expanded clone, and some rows leave it out.

J	size	V	D	DNA	CDR3
TRBJ2-5	-	TRBV6-1	TRBD2	TGTGCCAGCAACCTAGGACTAGCGGAAGAGACCCAGTACTTC	CASNLGLAEETQYF
TRBJ2-1	-	TRBV7-2	TRBD2	TGTGCCAGCAGCCAGACTAGCGGACCCTCCTACAATGAGCAGTTCTTC	CASSQTSGPSYNEQFF
TRBJ1-6	-	TRBV2	-	TGTGCCAGCACCGAAACCCAATCTAGGAATTCACCCCTCCACTTT	CASTETQSRNSPLHF
TRBJ2-7	-	TRBV10-1	-	TGCGCCAGCAGTGAGACAGGGCGCGAGCAGTACTTC	CASSETGREQYF
TRBJ2-5	-	TRBV7-3	-	TGTGCCAGCAGCCGGAGTACCCAAGAGACCCAGTACTTC	CASSRSTQETQYF
TRBJ2-4	-	TRBV28	-	TGTGCCAGCAGTTTCTGGCAGACTACTGCCAAAAACATTCAGTACTTC	CASSFWQTTAKNIQYF
TRBJ2-6	-	TRBV11-2	-	TGTGCCAGCAGCTCAGAACCCGTCGGGGCTGGGGCCAACGTCCTGACTTTC	CASSSEPVGAGANVLTF
TRBJ1-6	-	TRBV7-2	-	TGTGCCAGCAGCTTAGGCCAGGGGAACAATTCACCCCTCCACTTT	CASSLGQGNNSPLHF
TRBJ2-7	-	TRBV25-1	TRBD1	TGTGCCAGCAGTCAAACAGGGGGTGAGAGCTCCTACGAGCAGTACTTC	CASSQTGGESSYEQYF
TRBJ2-7	-	TRBV4-2	TRBD1	TGTGCCAGCAGCCCTTCGACAGGGAACTACGAGCAGTACTTC	CASSPSTGNYEQYF
TRBJ1-6	-	TRBV28	TRBD1	TGTGCCAGCAGTTTCTTGGACAGGGACCCACCCCTCCACTTT	CASSFLDRDPPLHF
TRBJ2-5	-	TRBV19	-	TGTGCCAGTAGAACCTGGACTGAAGAGACCCAGTACTTC	CASRTWTEETQYF
TRBJ1-3	-	TRBV6-1	-	TGTGCCAGCAGTGAAGTGGCAGGCTCTGGAAACACCATATATTTT	CASSEVAGSGNTIYF
TRBJ2-3	-	TRBV4-2	-	TGTGCCAGCAGGGGGGGTAGCGGTAGCACAGATACGCAGTATTTT	CASRGGSGSTDTQYF
TRBJ2-7	-	TRBV5-1	TRBD1	TGCGCCAGCAGCTCCCGCCGGGACAGGGAGCAGTACTTC	CASSSRRDREQYF
TRBJ1-2	-	TRBV19	-	TGTGCCAGTAGACTGACAGGCTATGGCTACACCTTC	CASRLTGYGYTF
TRBJ1-4	-	TRBV1	-	TGCACCAGCAGCTTTGGTGATAGGGACAGGCTAACTGTTGAAAAACTGTTTTTT	CTSSFGDRDRLTVEKLFF
TRBJ1-2	-	TRBV19	-	TGTGCCAGTAGTCCAGGGATGAACTATGGCTACACCTTC	CASSPGMNYGYTF
TRBJ2-1	-	TRBV28	-	TGTGCCAGCAGTCCCTCCACTCACAATGAGCAGTTCTTC	CASSPSTHNEQFF
TRBJ1-3	-	TRBV28	TRBD1	TGTGCCAGCAGTTCCTCGGACAGGGTTGGAAACACCATATATTTT	CASSSSDRVGNTIYF
TRBJ1-5	-	TRBV19	TRBD1	TGTGCCAGTCGAACAGGGGGCGCCTCTAATCAGCCCCAGCATTTT	CASRTGGASNQPQHF
TRBJ2-1	-	TRBV4-3	-	TGCGCCAGCAGCCAAACCCCCCAGCGGGCCTCCTACAATGAGCAGTTCTTC	CASSQTPQRASYNEQFF
TRBJ1-4	-	TRBV10-1	-	TGCGCCAGCAGTGAGTCGGCAGTTAATGAAAAACTGTTTTTT	CASSESAVNEKLFF
TRBJ1-4	-	TRBV29-1	TRBD1	TGCAGCGTGGCTAACAGGGGCACTAATGAAAAACTGTTTTTT	CSVANRGTNEKLFF
TRBJ1-2	-	TRBV28	-	TGTGCCAGCAGTCGACAGTGGACGGAGGGCTACACCTTC	CASSRQWTEGYTF
TRBJ1-2	-	TRBV13	TRBD1	TGTGCCAGCAGCCCCGGGACAGGGTTTGCTAACTATGGCTACACCTTC	CASSPGTGFANYGYTF
TRBJ2-7	-	TRBV6-1	TRBD2	TGTGCCAGCAGTGAAACCCCAGGACTAGGACCAACCTACGAGCAGTACTTC	CASSETPGLGPTYEQYF
TRBJ2-3	few	TRBV21-1	-	TGTGCCAAAGCCTATACGCAGTATTTT	CAKAYTQYF